The rows below give T cell receptor beta chains drawn from one sample of a study of blood T cell repertoires in COVID-19. Clones were sequenced by immunoSEQ multiplex PCR, and TCRdb holds only the in-frame ones, with some missing. This sample yields 300,000 to 400,000 clones, of which approximately 88% are seen a single time; 0.9% to 1% belongs to the top ten. Sequencing used PBMCs or T cells enriched from blood (not recorded which). These receptors were taken from a woman aged 25 to 45 with acute COVID-19. The CDR3 runs from the conserved cysteine through the conserved F or W. A D gene is named only where the DNA matches it firmly. Not every row has a clone size; where given, it reads once, few, many or a size class.

>TRBJ2-3|once|TRBV7-6|.
CASSSGFVTSTDTQYF
TGTGCCAGCAGCTCGGGGTTTGTGACAAGCACAGATACGCAGTATTTT
>TRBJ1-1|.|TRBV7-2|.
CASSLGLPNTEAFF
TGTGCCAGCAGCTTGGGACTGCCGAACACTGAAGCTTTCTTT
>TRBJ2-7|.|TRBV5-6|.
CASSRIAGSYEQYF
TGTGCCAGCAGCCGAATCGCGGGTTCCTACGAGCAGTACTTC
>TRBJ2-2|once|TRBV4-3|TRBD2
CASSRSVAGPTGELFF
TGCGCCAGCAGCCGTTCAGTAGCGGGGCCCACCGGGGAGCTGTTTTTT
>TRBJ2-1|.|TRBV30|.
CAWSLGTGYDEQFF
TGTGCCTGGAGTCTCGGCACAGGGTACGATGAGCAGTTCTTC
>TRBJ2-1|.|TRBV27|.
CASSGAQYNEQFF
TGTGCCAGCAGTGGGGCCCAGTACAATGAGCAGTTCTTC
>TRBJ2-2|.|TRBV5-1|.
CASSLVVGVPGTGELFF
TGCGCCAGCAGCTTGGTAGTCGGGGTCCCCGGCACCGGGGAGCTGTTTTTT
>TRBJ1-2|.|TRBV5-6|.
CASSPGIGDYGYTF
TGTGCCAGCAGCCCTGGGATCGGGGACTATGGCTACACCTTC
>TRBJ1-1|.|TRBV5-1|.
CASSPKKATGPSNTEAFF
TGCGCCAGCAGCCCCAAAAAAGCGACAGGACCGAGTAACACTGAAGCTTTCTTT
>TRBJ1-2|.|TRBV10-1|.
CASRQRTGTRILYGYTF
TGCGCCAGCCGACAACGTACCGGGACACGGATCTTATATGGCTACACCTTC
>TRBJ2-2|.|TRBV9|TRBD1
CASRKGQGPGTGELFF
TGTGCCAGCAGAAAGGGACAGGGGCCGGGTACCGGGGAGCTGTTTTTT
>TRBJ2-7|once|TRBV7-9|TRBD2
CASSPSRTSGEEQYF
TGTGCCAGCAGCCCATCAAGGACTAGCGGGGAAGAGCAGTACTTC
>TRBJ2-7|.|TRBV9|.
CASSVTGSSGYEQYF
TGTGCCAGCAGCGTTACAGGGTCGTCGGGCTACGAGCAGTACTTC
>TRBJ2-3|.|TRBV10-3|TRBD2
CAISDPSLAGEWDTQYF
TGTGCCATCAGTGATCCCTCCTTGGCGGGGGAGTGGGATACGCAGTATTTT
>TRBJ2-7|.|TRBV19|.
CASSAEGRSYEQYF
TGTGCCAGTAGTGCAGAGGGCCGTTCCTACGAGCAGTACTTC
>TRBJ1-1|.|TRBV12-3/TRBV12-4|.
CASTPQGFEAFF
TGTGCCAGCACTCCCCAGGGGTTTGAAGCTTTCTTT
>TRBJ2-7|.|TRBV5-1|TRBD1
CASSFGTGVAYEQYF
TGCGCCAGCAGCTTTGGGACAGGTGTTGCCTACGAGCAGTACTTC
>TRBJ1-4|.|TRBV19|.
CASRRTVRGTNEKLFF
TGTGCCAGCCGCCGGACAGTGCGTGGAACTAATGAAAAACTGTTTTTT
>TRBJ2-7|few|TRBV24-1|.
CATESGAGDYEQYF
TGTGCCACCGAAAGTGGTGCAGGGGATTACGAGCAGTACTTC
>TRBJ2-7|.|TRBV7-6|.
CASSLSGPPYEQYF
TGTGCCAGCAGCCTCAGTGGCCCCCCTTACGAGCAGTACTTC
>TRBJ1-1|.|TRBV24-1|.
CATSDSRLAPNTEAFF
TGTGCCACCAGTGATTCCCGATTGGCTCCGAACACTGAAGCTTTCTTT
>TRBJ1-5|.|TRBV15|.
CATSRDGFLETNQPQHF
TGTGCCACCAGCAGAGATGGTTTCCTCGAAACTAATCAGCCCCAGCATTTT
>TRBJ1-2|.|TRBV7-9|.
CASRGGYGYTF
TGTGCCAGCAGGGGGGGCTATGGCTACACCTTC
>TRBJ1-2|.|TRBV9|.
CASSVVRGRVSAGYTF
TGTGCCAGCAGCGTAGTTCGGGGAAGGGTGTCAGCTGGCTACACCTTC
>TRBJ2-7|.|TRBV6-2/TRBV6-3|TRBD1
CASSLVRQGISYEQYF
TGTGCCAGCAGTTTAGTCCGACAGGGAATATCCTACGAGCAGTACTTC
>TRBJ1-1|.|TRBV29-1|.
CSVEVAQGRLDTEAFF
TGCAGCGTTGAAGTGGCCCAGGGTCGTTTGGACACTGAAGCTTTCTTT
>TRBJ2-1|.|TRBV29-1|TRBD2
CSAPALAGGYNEQFF
TGCAGCGCCCCCGCACTAGCGGGGGGTTACAATGAGCAGTTCTTC
>TRBJ1-2|.|TRBV27|TRBD1
CASASDRVVYGYTF
TGTGCCAGCGCCTCGGACAGGGTAGTCTATGGCTACACCTTC
>TRBJ1-2|.|TRBV6-1|.
CASSEIGRGSGYTF
TGTGCCAGCAGTGAAATAGGCAGGGGTAGTGGCTACACCTTC
>TRBJ1-5|.|TRBV7-3|TRBD1
CASSWDRGGQPQHF
TGTGCCAGCAGCTGGGACAGAGGGGGTCAGCCCCAGCATTTT
>TRBJ2-2|.|TRBV7-3|TRBD2
CASSLTSGGPLPGELFF
TGTGCCAGCAGCTTGACTAGCGGGGGGCCTCTCCCCGGGGAGCTGTTTTTT
>TRBJ1-5|.|TRBV2|.
CASSEARVDSNQPQHF
TGTGCCAGCAGTGAAGCGCGAGTTGATAGCAATCAGCCCCAGCATTTT
>TRBJ2-7|.|TRBV11-2|.
CASSPSGNGFEQYF
TGTGCCAGCAGCCCGTCGGGAAACGGGTTCGAGCAGTACTTC
>TRBJ2-2|.|TRBV5-6|.
CASSLVGAGTGELFF
TGTGCCAGCAGCTTGGTAGGGGCTGGCACCGGGGAGCTGTTTTTT
>TRBJ2-2|.|TRBV9|.
CASSLGAGGELFF
TGTGCCAGCAGCTTAGGCGCCGGGGGGGAGCTGTTTTTT
>TRBJ2-7|.|TRBV4-3|.
CASSQDSTASYEQYF
TGCGCCAGCAGCCAAGATAGTACAGCCTCCTACGAGCAGTACTTC
>TRBJ1-1|.|TRBV7-2|TRBD1
CASSRDRSGTEAFF
TGTGCCAGCAGCCGGGACAGGTCGGGCACTGAAGCTTTCTTT
>TRBJ2-7|.|TRBV7-3|TRBD1
CASSLTGGFNEQYF
TGTGCCAGCAGCTTAACAGGGGGCTTTAACGAGCAGTACTTC
>TRBJ2-5|.|TRBV4-1|.
CASSLLGAASTKETQYF
TGCGCCAGCAGCTTGCTGGGAGCGGCTAGCACGAAGGAGACCCAGTACTTC
>TRBJ2-7|.|TRBV9|.
CARWTVLKYEQYF
TGTGCCAGATGGACAGTCCTGAAGTACGAGCAGTACTTC
>TRBJ1-5|.|TRBV19|.
CASSDTGFSNQPQHF
TGTGCCAGTAGTGATACAGGTTTTAGCAATCAGCCCCAGCATTTT
>TRBJ2-7|.|TRBV7-8|.
CASSLGGTPYEQYF
TGTGCCAGCAGCTTAGGGGGGACACCTTACGAGCAGTACTTC
>TRBJ1-2|.|TRBV6-5|.
CASSYAAGYSNYGYTF
TGTGCCAGCAGTTACGCCGCAGGGTACTCCAACTATGGCTACACCTTC
>TRBJ2-3|once|TRBV19|.
CASSKGGILDTQYF
TGTGCCAGTAGTAAGGGGGGGATTCTAGATACGCAGTATTTT
>TRBJ1-1|.|TRBV6-5|TRBD1
CATGRGGLNTEAFF
TGTGCCACCGGGAGAGGGGGCCTGAACACTGAAGCTTTCTTT
>TRBJ1-5|.|TRBV12-3/TRBV12-4|.
CASSRDNRQPQHF
TGTGCCAGCAGTCGGGACAACCGTCAGCCCCAGCATTTT
>TRBJ2-7|once|TRBV5-6|TRBD1
CASSSPQGGFYEQYF
TGTGCCAGCAGCTCACCACAGGGGGGTTTTTACGAGCAGTACTTC